The 19 T cell receptor beta chains below come from one sample, sequenced in a study of blood T cell repertoires in COVID-19. Clones were read by immunoSEQ multiplex PCR, and TCRdb kept only the in-frame ones, dropping some. The sample has some 100,000 clones; 85% to 90% are singletons. The sequencing input was peripheral blood. Receptor source: a woman older than 75 with active COVID-19.

Here the CDR3 reads CASSSFQETQYF. Written as DNA, the CDR3 is TGTGCCAGCAGCTCCTTCCAAGAGACCCAGTACTTC. The V gene is TRBV7-2, the J gene TRBJ2-5, with unresolved D. In germline, CDR1 is SGHTA, CDR2 FQGNSA. Trimming left V 4 bases short and J 1 base short, with 4 bases between. This CDR3 has 12 amino acids.

This clone was detected only once. The chain employs TRBV2 and TRBJ2-7, with 7 nucleotides matching TRBD1. Losses at the gene ends were 6 bases for V and 0 bases for J; bases not matched to a gene: 8. The CDR3 runs 15 residues. Germline V gene lookup returns CDR1 SNHLY and CDR2 FYNNEI. CDR3 region: CASRPGQMLSYEQYF. The DNA for the CDR3 is TGTGCCAGCAGACCGGGACAGATGCTCTCCTACGAGCAGTACTTC.

The genes are TRBV28 and TRBJ2-1, with 10 bases aligning to TRBD2. Trimming took 1 base from V and 4 from J; bases not matched to a gene: 4. The CDR3 has 16 amino acids. The germline gives CDR1 MDHEN, CDR2 SYDVKM. CDR3 amino acids: CASSLSAGGVYNEQFF. The CDR3 DNA reads TGTGCCAGCAGTTTATCAGCGGGAGGGGTTTACAATGAGCAGTTCTTC.

This CDR3 is CASSLSQAGELFF. CDR3 sequence (DNA): TGTGCCAGCAGCCTGTCCCAGGCCGGGGAGCTGTTTTTT. J is TRBJ2-2 and V is TRBV5-6, with D hard to call. V shed 4 bases and J shed 6 bases, with 10 bases lying between them. This CDR3 spans 13 amino acids. CDR1 and CDR2 from the germline V gene are SGHDT and YYEEEE.

The chain employs TRBV3-1 (or the pseudogene TRBV3-2) and TRBJ2-1; 16 nucleotides line up with TRBD2. Trimming at V came to 4 bases and at J to 3 bases, leaving 12 bases not matched to a gene. This CDR3 spans 20 amino acids. The V gene's germline CDR1 is LGHDT and CDR2 YNNKEL (reference sequence). In nucleotides, the CDR3 is TGTGCCAGCAGCCCCCCAATGGGACTAGCGGGAGGGCCAATCTACAATGAGCAGTTCTTC. Translated, it gives CASSPPMGLAGGPIYNEQFF.

This rearrangement joins TRBV5-1 to TRBJ2-5; weak D call: TRBD1 (6 bases). Trimming shortened V by 0 bases and J by 5 bases, and 11 bases separated the two germline ends. Germline values: CDR1 SGHRS, CDR2 YFSETQ. The CDR3 has 14 amino acids. CDR3 nucleotides: TGCGCCAGCAGCTTGGCTCAGGGGCGGGAGACCCAGTACTTC. It yields the protein CASSLAQGRETQYF.

The chain uses TRBV4-1 and TRBJ2-3; TRBD2 matches at 10 bases. This CDR3 contains 14 residues. CDR1 MGHRA and CDR2 YSYEKL come from the germline V gene. The V segment lost 1 base and the J segment 8 bases; nucleotides outside the gene matches: 3. DNA for the CDR3: TGCGCCAGCAGCCAAGGGACTAGCGGTTTTACGCAGTATTTT. Protein sequence: CASSQGTSGFTQYF.

This clone was counted between two and nine times. The rearrangement joins TRBV28 to TRBJ2-3, with a tentative D call TRBD2 (6 bases). The CDR3 spans 15 residues. With 6 bases removed from V and 2 bases from J, the gap between germline ends came to 15 bases. Germline CDR1 and CDR2: MDHEN and SYDVKM. The CDR3 reads CASRGLQVITDTQYF. The CDR3 nucleotides are TGTGCCAGCAGGGGACTGCAAGTTATCACAGATACGCAGTATTTT.

The chain employs TRBV21-1 and TRBJ1-1. TRBV21-1 is classified as a pseudogene. The CDR3 has 15 amino acids. This CDR3 reads CASSNSSGLNTEAFF. CDR3 DNA sequence: TGTGCCAGCAGCAATAGTTCGGGGTTGAACACTGAAGCTTTCTTT.

The gene calls are TRBV9 and TRBJ2-3; the D gene is possibly TRBD2 (5 bases). The CDR3 covers 14 residues. The germline V gene encodes CDR1 SGDLS and CDR2 YYNGEE. V lost 5 bases and J 4 bases, leaving 14 bases between the germline ends. CDR3 in DNA: TGTGCCAGCAGTCTGAGCGGCGGGCCAGATACGCAGTATTTT. Translated, it gives CASSLSGGPDTQYF.

This rearrangement joins TRBV7-9 to TRBJ2-5; D is possibly TRBD2 (5 bases). CDR3 length: 12 amino acids. V was shortened by 8 bases and J by 4 bases, with 11 bases between the two germline ends. Germline CDR1 and CDR2: SEHNR and FQNEAQ (reference sequence). The CDR3 DNA sequence: TGTGCCAGCGCCCCGGGGTCAGAGACCCAGTACTTC. It specifies CASAPGSETQYF. The variable domain in full, with the rest retrieved from reference TRBV7-9 and TRBJ2-5, is DTGVSQNPRHKITKRGQNVTFRCDPISEHNRLYWYRQTLGQGPEFLTYFQNEAQLEKSRLLSDRFSAERPKGSFSTLEIQRTEQGDSAMYLCASAPGSETQYFGPGTRLLVL.

The chain joins TRBV18 to TRBJ2-2; tentative D call: TRBD1 (5 bases). Trimming took off 3 bases at V and 5 bases at J, with 7 bases between the two ends. The V gene's germline CDR1 is KGHSH and CDR2 LQKENI. There are 13 residues in the CDR3. Written as DNA, the CDR3 is TGTGCCAGCTCACCGCAGGGTACCGGGGAGCTGTTTTTT. This encodes CASSPQGTGELFF.

The V and J genes are TRBV12-3 or TRBV12-4 and TRBJ1-2, with D uncertain. The CDR3 consists of 12 residues. Trimming cost V 8 bases and J 5 bases, with 12 bases left between them. CDR3 in amino acids: CASSGGKYGYTF. CDR3 sequence (DNA): TGTGCCAGCTCGGGAGGGAAATATGGCTACACCTTC.

This clone was observed a single time. The rearrangement links TRBV5-6 to TRBJ1-5; no clear D. The V end was cut by 2 bases, the J end by 0 bases, with 6 bases between. From germline, CDR1 is SGHDT and CDR2 YYEEEE. The CDR3 extends over 14 amino acids. In DNA form, the CDR3 reads TGTGCCAGCAGCTTTTTCAATAGCAATCAGCCCCAGCATTTT. Protein: CASSFFNSNQPQHF.

This clone was seen once. The CDR3 sequence: CASSPGQHYGYTF. CDR3 bases: TGTGCCAGCAGCCCCGGACAGCACTATGGCTACACCTTC. The gene calls are TRBV28 and TRBJ1-2; weak D call: TRBD1 (6 bases). The CDR3 runs 13 residues. V was shortened by 6 bases and J by 3 bases, with 11 bases between the two germline ends. Germline V CDR1 and CDR2: MDHEN, SYDVKM.

J is TRBJ1-2 and V is TRBV14; TRBD1 might be the D (6 bases). The germline V and J ends were trimmed by 1 base and 3 bases, with 9 bases remaining between them. CDR3 size: 14 residues. The germline V gene encodes CDR1 SGHDN and CDR2 FVKESK. The CDR3 DNA follows: TGTGCCAGCAGCCAAGGCCGACAGGACTATGGCTACACCTTC. As protein: CASSQGRQDYGYTF.

The chain couples TRBV9 to TRBJ2-3; possibly TRBD2 for D (6 bases). V was pared by 0 bases and J by 5 bases, with 13 bases between. This CDR3 has 15 amino acids. Germline-derived CDR1 and CDR2 are SGDLS and YYNGEE. The CDR3 DNA reads TGTGCCAGCAGCGTAGAGTCACTAGCAAGAGATACGCAGTATTTT. The encoded protein is CASSVESLARDTQYF.

The chain employs TRBV28 and TRBJ2-1; maybe TRBD1 (5 bases). Looked up from germline, CDR1 is MDHEN and CDR2 is SYDVKM. This CDR3 region has 13 residues. V was pared by 8 bases and J by 6 bases, with 14 bases between. The CDR3 region is CASLPRTFNEQFF. The CDR3 coding sequence is TGTGCCAGCCTACCTAGGACATTCAATGAGCAGTTCTTC.

This chain's CDR3 is CASTNRGTDTQYF. The DNA of the CDR3 is TGTGCCAGCACCAACCGAGGAACAGATACGCAGTATTTT. The chain joins TRBV3-1 (or the pseudogene TRBV3-2) to TRBJ2-3; D ambiguous. V gave up 7 bases and J gave up 3 bases, with 11 bases separating them. Per germline, CDR1 LGHDT and CDR2 YNNKEL (reference sequence). This CDR3 comprises 13 residues.